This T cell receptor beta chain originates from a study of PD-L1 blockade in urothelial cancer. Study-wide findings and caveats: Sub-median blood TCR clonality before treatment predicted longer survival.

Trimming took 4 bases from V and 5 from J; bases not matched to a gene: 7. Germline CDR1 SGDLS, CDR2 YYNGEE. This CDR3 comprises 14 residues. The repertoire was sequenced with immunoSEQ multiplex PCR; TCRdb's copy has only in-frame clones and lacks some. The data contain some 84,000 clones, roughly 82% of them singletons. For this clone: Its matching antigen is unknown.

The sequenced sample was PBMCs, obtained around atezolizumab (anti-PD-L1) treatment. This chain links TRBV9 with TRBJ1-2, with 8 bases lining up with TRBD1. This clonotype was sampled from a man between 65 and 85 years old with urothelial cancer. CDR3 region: CASSLGQGNYGYTF. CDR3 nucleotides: TGTGCCAGCAGCCTAGGACAGGGAAATTATGGCTACACCTTC.